This TCR beta chain stems from a study of T-cell memory formation after mild COVID-19. About the research overall: Largely donor-specific TCR clusters were found. General study points: Mainly CM and EM harbored the contracting CD4+ clones; mainly EMRA harbored the CD8+ ones. Pre-infection memory carried some responding clones, suggesting that cross-reactive memory joined. Later expanders leaned toward CD4+, whereas clones contracting from day 15 to 85 were balanced CD4/CD8.

TCRdb reanalysed the 5' RACE reads using MiXCR and keeps one entry per CDR3 protein. The sample comprises hundreds of thousands of distinct CDR3 sequences, 20% to 25% of which are singletons, and roughly a fifth rests with the top ten. With regard to this clonotype: Its antigen is as yet unknown.

V was shortened by 6 bases and J by 4 bases, with 19 bases between the two germline ends. The CDR3 extends over 16 amino acids. Germline loops: CDR1 MNHEY, CDR2 SVGAGI. The origin of this receptor is a man aged 18 to 29 who had mild COVID-19 (a few samples of this study predate the infection). Cell type and time point are not known. The sequenced material came from PBMCs or a T cell subset sorted from them (not recorded which). This chain joins TRBV6-5 and TRBJ2-1; D is perhaps TRBD1 (7 bases). The CDR3 nucleotides read TGTGCCAGCAGGGCTGTGAGGGGGCGGGGATACAATGAGCAGTTCTTC. This codes for CASRAVRGRGYNEQFF.